Following are 23 T cell receptor beta chains from one sample sequenced in a study of CD8 T cells in Susac syndrome. Roughly 0.45 to 1 ug RNA was reverse transcribed with random hexamers. TCRdb reprocessed the immunoSEQ multiplex PCR reads via MiXCR and lists one record per CDR3 protein. The sample yields 210,000 or so distinct CDR3 sequences, approximately 90% seen once. The sequenced material came from CD8+ T cells from PBMCs. The receptor source for this set is a human donor with multiple sclerosis.

The chain employs TRBV4-1 and TRBJ1-2, with 7 bases fitting TRBD1. CDR3 length: 17 amino acids. Unmatched junction bases numbered 7, after V lost 0 bases and J lost 0 bases. Germline-derived CDR1 and CDR2 are MGHRA and YSYEKL. The chain's CDR3 is CASSQDPLDRSNYGYTF. DNA for the CDR3: TGCGCCAGCAGCCAAGATCCCTTGGACAGGTCTAACTATGGCTACACCTTC.

The V call is TRBV20-1, the J call TRBJ2-2; TRBD2 matches 10 bases. The CDR3 has 16 amino acids. Unmatched junction bases numbered 4, after V lost 0 bases and J lost 3 bases. Germline V gives CDR1 DFQATT, CDR2 SNEGSKA (reference sequence). The CDR3 region has the DNA TGCAGTGCTAGAGATGAGCGGGGGGGCGACACCGGGGAGCTGTTTTTT. Its protein is CSARDERGGDTGELFF.

The V and J genes are TRBV27 and TRBJ1-6; no definite D call. The CDR3 runs 15 residues. Germline-derived CDR1 and CDR2 are MNHEY and SMNVEV (reference sequence). V lost 0 bases, J lost 9 bases, and 12 bases lay in between. The CDR3 DNA follows: TGTGCCAGCAGTTTATCTTCAGTTGGGCTTTCACCCCTCCACTTT. The encoded protein is CASSLSSVGLSPLHF.

The chain employs TRBV3-1 and TRBJ1-5, with D unclear. The germline CDR1 and CDR2 sequences are LGHDT and YNNKEL (reference sequence). The ends were cut back, 0 bases at V and 3 bases at J, with 9 bases in the middle. The CDR3 covers 15 residues. CDR3 sequence reads: CASSQEGYPNQPQHF. The CDR3 DNA reads TGTGCCAGCAGCCAAGAGGGGTACCCCAATCAGCCCCAGCATTTT.

The chain employs TRBV10-3 and TRBJ1-2; 7 bases are a match to TRBD1. V lost 2 bases, J lost 4 bases, and 4 bases stayed unmatched. Per the germline V gene, CDR1 is ENHRY and CDR2 is SYGVKD. The CDR3 runs 14 residues. The CDR3 spells CAISEETGIYGYTF. The DNA of the CDR3 is TGTGCCATCAGTGAGGAGACAGGGATCTATGGCTACACCTTC.

The chain links TRBV12-3 or TRBV12-4 to TRBJ2-3; TRBD2 aligns across 7 bases. This CDR3 has 16 residues. Trimming cost V 5 bases and J 0 bases; bases outside gene matches: 8. The CDR3 reads CASSLLAGPSTDTQYF. The DNA for the CDR3 is TGTGCCAGCAGTCTATTAGCGGGCCCCAGCACAGATACGCAGTATTTT.

V and J are TRBV13 and TRBJ2-7, with 8 positions matching TRBD2. Per the germline V gene, CDR1 is PRHDT and CDR2 is FYEKMQ (reference sequence). CDR3 length equals 17 residues. With V trimmed by 5 bases and J by 0 bases, 12 bases remained unmatched. CDR3 coding DNA: TGTGCCAGCAGCCCCGCGCGGCTAGCGGGTAACTCCTACGAGCAGTACTTC. It yields the protein CASSPARLAGNSYEQYF.

The chain has TRBV2 and TRBJ1-4; no definite D call. CDR1 SNHLY and CDR2 FYNNEI come from the germline V gene. V dropped 5 bases and J dropped 7 bases, with 14 bases sitting between them. This CDR3 region has 14 residues. CDR3 bases: TGTGCCAGCAGTTCGACCGGGGAGTCTGAAAAACTGTTTTTT. Translated: CASSSTGESEKLFF.

The J gene is TRBJ2-2, the V gene TRBV19, with D perhaps given as TRBD1 or TRBD2 (5 bases each). CDR1 LNHDA and CDR2 SQIVND come from the germline V gene (reference sequence). This CDR3 comprises 13 residues. Trimming took off 9 bases at V and 4 bases at J, with 12 bases between the two ends. The CDR3 loop is CASSGTPTGELFF. The CDR3 nucleotides read TGTGCCAGCTCCGGGACCCCCACCGGGGAGCTGTTTTTT.

This rearrangement joins TRBV4-1 to TRBJ1-2; D unresolved. V lost 0 bases, J lost 1 base, and 0 bases lay in between. The CDR3 has 12 amino acids. Germline V gives CDR1 MGHRA, CDR2 YSYEKL. The chain's CDR3 is CASSQDNYGYTF. The CDR3 DNA sequence: TGCGCCAGCAGCCAAGATAACTATGGCTACACCTTC.

The chain is built from TRBV4-2 and TRBJ1-4, with 8 bases that match TRBD1. The V segment lost 8 bases and the J segment 8 bases; nucleotides outside the gene matches: 7. The CDR3 has 13 amino acids. Germline CDR1 LGHNA, CDR2 YNFKEQ. The CDR3 is CASRGQGNEKLFF. CDR3 in DNA: TGTGCCAGCCGTGGACAGGGAAACGAAAAACTGTTTTTT.

The chain carries TRBV6-6 and TRBJ1-4; 10 nucleotides agree with TRBD1. With V trimmed by 7 bases and J by 5 bases, 7 bases remained unmatched. Germline lookup yields CDR1 MNHNY and CDR2 SVGAGI (reference sequence). The CDR3 extends over 15 amino acids. The CDR3 here is CASTSQDRGNEKLFF. CDR3 in DNA: TGTGCCAGCACCTCCCAGGACAGGGGGAATGAAAAACTGTTTTTT.

The chain uses TRBV29-1 and TRBJ2-5, with TRBD1 matching 10 bases. This CDR3 has 15 amino acids. The trim removed 6 bases at V and 5 bases at J, leaving 12 bases unmatched. Germline V lookup: CDR1 SQVTM, CDR2 ANQGSEA. The CDR3 DNA is TGCAGCGTCAATGATCGACAGGGGGCGGGTGAGACCCAGTACTTC. It yields the protein CSVNDRQGAGETQYF. Complete variable domain (other parts from reference TRBV29-1 and TRBJ2-5): SAVISQKPSRDICQRGTSLTIQCQVDSQVTMMFWYRQQPGQSLTLIATANQGSEATYESGFVIDKFPISRPNLTFSTLTVSNMSPEDSSIYLCSVNDRQGAGETQYFGPGTRLLVL.

The CDR3 DNA reads as TGTGCCAGCAGCGCCCGACAGGGGGTGGCCGGGGAGCTGTTTTTT. It translates to CASSARQGVAGELFF. The gene calls are TRBV9 and TRBJ2-2; TRBD1 agrees at 9 bases. The germline gives CDR1 SGDLS, CDR2 YYNGEE. V lost 3 bases, J lost 6 bases, and 6 bases stayed unmatched. The CDR3 loop spans 15 amino acids.

This clonotype was detected only a few times. The chain recombines TRBV5-1 with TRBJ2-7, with 9 bases lining up with TRBD1. Germline CDR1 reads SGHRS; CDR2 reads YFSETQ. The J segment lost 7 bases and the V segment lost 0 bases, leaving 5 bases of the junction unmatched. CDR3 length: 14 amino acids. CDR3 protein: CASSLVTGGDEQYF. The CDR3 DNA reads TGCGCCAGCAGCTTGGTCACAGGGGGCGATGAGCAGTACTTC.

The rearrangement joins TRBV12-5 to TRBJ2-3; D is unclear. The CDR3 is 10 amino acids. Trimming removed 7 bases at V and 6 bases at J, with 5 bases between. Looked up from germline, CDR1 is LGHNT and CDR2 is FRNRAP. The CDR3 DNA reads TGTGCTAGTGCCTTTGATACGCAGTATTTT. Translated, it gives CASAFDTQYF.

The chain is built from TRBV6-5 and TRBJ1-5; TRBD1 matches 9 bases. J was trimmed by 6 bases and V by 5 bases; bases with no gene match: 5. Germline V lookup: CDR1 MNHEY, CDR2 SVGAGI. The CDR3 is 14 amino acids. Written as DNA, the CDR3 is TGTGCCAGCAGTCCCGGGACAGGGTTTCAGCCCCAGCATTTT. Translated, it gives CASSPGTGFQPQHF.

The gene calls are TRBV6-2 or TRBV6-3 and TRBJ2-7; 7 bases match TRBD2. This CDR3 comprises 13 residues. The germline CDR1 and CDR2 sequences are MNHEY and SVGEGT. V dropped 7 bases and J dropped 4; count of bases not matched to a gene: 7. The CDR3 coding sequence is TGTGCCAGCACCGGACTAGTTGGGTACGAGCAGTACTTC. It codes for CASTGLVGYEQYF.

The CDR3 is CASSNHYGGEQFF. The CDR3, as DNA: TGTGCCAGCAGTAATCACTACGGGGGTGAGCAGTTCTTC. This chain connects TRBV9 to TRBJ2-1; tentative D call: TRBD2 (6 bases). Deletions cut 5 bases from V and 9 bases from J, with 15 bases between. The CDR3 runs to 13 residues. Germline-derived CDR1 and CDR2 are SGDLS and YYNGEE.

The rearrangement uses TRBV11-3 and TRBJ2-3, with 10 bases identical to TRBD2. The germline V gene encodes CDR1 SGHNT and CDR2 YENEEA. The J segment lost 5 bases and the V segment lost 5 bases, leaving 10 bases of the junction unmatched. The CDR3 spans 16 residues. The DNA for the CDR3 is TGTGCCAGCAGCCCCCGAGCGGGGGGGCGAGGAGATACGCAGTATTTT. It specifies CASSPRAGGRGDTQYF.

This chain links TRBV7-8 with TRBJ1-4; 7 bases map to TRBD1. The V and J ends lost 4 bases and 4 bases, in that order; junction bases with no gene match: 9. This CDR3 spans 16 amino acids. Germline V gene sequence: CDR1 SGHVS, CDR2 FQNEAQ. The CDR3: CASSSRVTGVNEKLFF. Here the CDR3 DNA reads TGTGCCAGCAGCTCCCGGGTAACAGGGGTTAATGAAAAACTGTTTTTT.

This chain connects TRBV12-3 or TRBV12-4 to TRBJ2-1, with D possibly being TRBD1 (6 bases). The CDR3 length is 13 residues. Trimming removed 3 bases from V and 8 bases from J, with 11 bases in between. The DNA of the CDR3 is TGTGCCAGCAGTTTGGGGGCTAGGGATGAGCAGTTCTTC. This gives the protein CASSLGARDEQFF.

The rearrangement links TRBV7-9 to TRBJ2-5; D is unresolved. The length of the CDR3 is 14 residues. Looked up from germline, CDR1 is SEHNR and CDR2 is FQNEAQ (reference sequence). Trimming pared 1 base from V and 3 bases from J, leaving 9 bases between. CDR3 amino acids: CASSLVARKETQYF. The CDR3 nucleotides read TGTGCCAGCAGCTTAGTTGCCAGAAAAGAGACCCAGTACTTC.